These 8 T cell receptor beta chains share one sample of origin, sequenced in a study of response to subunit inactivated influenza vaccine. TCRdb re-called the RT-PCR reads through MiXCR, storing one row per CDR3 protein. The repertoire holds 500,000 to 600,000 distinct CDR3 sequences, with over 9.5% as singletons. This specimen was PBMCs from blood, taken on the day of vaccination. Source of these receptors: a man aged 45-65 years who received an inactivated influenza vaccine.

This chain uses TRBV20-1 with TRBJ2-7; D uncertain. Trimming took 4 bases from V and 1 from J, leaving 8 bases between them. In germline, CDR1 is DFQATT, CDR2 SNEGSKA (reference sequence). The CDR3 has 12 residues. The DNA of the CDR3 is TGCAGTGCTACTGTAGGTTCCTACGAGCAGTACTTC. Amino acids: CSATVGSYEQYF.

Many counts were recorded for this clonotype. The rearrangement joins TRBV5-1 to TRBJ2-5; D call uncertain. CDR3 length: 14 amino acids. Trimming took off 0 bases at V and 2 bases at J, with 8 bases between the two ends. From germline, CDR1 is SGHRS and CDR2 YFSETQ. The CDR3 nucleotides are TGCGCCAGCAGCTTGGCATCAGTTCAAGAGACCCAGTACTTC. It encodes CASSLASVQETQYF.

This clonotype has ten or more counts. The rearrangement uses TRBV20-1 and TRBJ2-5; D not resolved. The CDR3 is 14 residues long. Germline V gives CDR1 DFQATT, CDR2 SNEGSKA (reference sequence). Trimming removed 0 bases at V and 6 bases at J, with 14 bases between. Here the CDR3 reads CSARDPDAGKTQYF. The CDR3 DNA is TGCAGTGCTAGAGATCCGGACGCTGGGAAGACCCAGTACTTC.

This clonotype was picked up a small number of times. V is TRBV12-3 or TRBV12-4 and J is TRBJ2-3, with TRBD2 identical over 7 bases. The CDR3 covers 17 residues. With 5 bases clipped from V and 6 bases from J, the junction kept 17 bases outside the gene matches. The CDR3 sequence is CASSLQRGVSLGDTQYF. The CDR3 DNA reads TGTGCCAGCAGTCTTCAGCGGGGAGTCAGCCTGGGGGATACGCAGTATTTT.

This clonotype showed up many times. The gene calls are TRBV12-3 or TRBV12-4 and TRBJ1-1; perhaps TRBD1 as D (5 bases). Trimming left V 6 bases short and J 4 bases short, with 15 bases between. The CDR3 contains 14 residues. In DNA, the CDR3 is TGTGCCAGCAGCTCGTGGGAGGGGAGCACTGAAGCTTTCTTT. Its protein is CASSSWEGSTEAFF.

In this sample, this clonotype turned up a few times. The chain is built from TRBV2 and TRBJ2-3, with TRBD1 identical over 8 bases. V shed 5 bases, J shed 1 base, and the junction held 8 bases outside the gene matches. Germline V gene data show CDR1 as SNHLY and CDR2 as FYNNEI. The CDR3 is 16 amino acids. In DNA, the CDR3 is TGTGCCAGCAGTCCGGACAGGGACGCTGGCACAGATACGCAGTATTTT. Translated, it gives CASSPDRDAGTDTQYF.

The chain links TRBV2 to TRBJ2-3, with TRBD2 identical over 9 bases. Trimming cost V 3 bases and J 0 bases; bases outside gene matches: 7. The CDR3 sequence is 17 residues long. CDR1 is SNHLY, CDR2 FYNNEI, per germline. The CDR3 spells CASSDYSTSGSTDTQYF. Here the CDR3 DNA reads TGTGCCAGCAGTGACTACTCTACTAGCGGGAGCACAGATACGCAGTATTTT.

A few counts support this clonotype. The V and J genes are TRBV30 and TRBJ1-1; D not certain. Germline V lookup: CDR1 GTSNPN, CDR2 SVGIG (reference sequence). The V end was cut by 1 base, the J end by 4 bases, with 13 bases between. The CDR3 extends over 14 amino acids. As DNA, the CDR3 is TGTGCCTGGAGTGCATACCAAGCTATCACTGAAGCTTTCTTT. The encoded protein is CAWSAYQAITEAFF.